These T cell receptor beta chains were read from a single sample in a study of technical replicates of blood from a few donors. The assay was immunoSEQ multiplex PCR, and TCRdb's table has in-frame clones only and misses some. Of about 69,000 clones in the sample, over 80% are singletons; the top ten hold roughly 5%. Sequenced sample: PBMCs. These receptor sequences come from a human donor in good health. Some clones in this sample may be carry-over from other donors' samples. Each CDR3 is given with its conserved first and last residue. D genes are given only for firm matches. Clone size is shown for a subset of rows, as once, few, many or a class of expanded clone.

v_gene: TRBV7-9; j_gene: TRBJ1-5; abundance: .; d_gene: TRBD1; len: 14; CDR3aa: CASSLSGGEQPQHF; CDR3nt: TGTGCCAGCAGCTTATCAGGGGGCGAACAGCCCCAGCATTTT
v_gene: TRBV5-4; j_gene: TRBJ2-5; abundance: .; d_gene: .; len: 13; CDR3aa: CASSLVLSETQYF; CDR3nt: TGTGCCAGCAGCTTGGTTCTATCAGAGACCCAGTACTTC
v_gene: TRBV11-2; j_gene: TRBJ2-2; abundance: .; d_gene: TRBD2; len: 17; CDR3aa: CASSLGLRGRGSGELFF; CDR3nt: TGTGCCAGCAGCTTAGGGTTGCGCGGGAGGGGTTCCGGGGAGCTGTTTTTT
v_gene: TRBV10-1; j_gene: TRBJ1-2; abundance: .; d_gene: .; len: 14; CDR3aa: CASSQDRANYGYTF; CDR3nt: TGCGCCAGCAGCCAGGACAGAGCTAACTATGGCTACACCTTC
v_gene: TRBV7-7; j_gene: TRBJ2-5; abundance: .; d_gene: .; len: 15; CDR3aa: CASSLEGHPGETQYF; CDR3nt: TGTGCCAGCAGCTTAGAGGGACACCCGGGGGAGACCCAGTACTTC
v_gene: TRBV11-1; j_gene: TRBJ2-5; abundance: once; d_gene: TRBD1; len: 15; CDR3aa: CASSLRQGTGETQYF; CDR3nt: TGTGCCAGCAGCCTAAGACAGGGGACGGGGGAGACCCAGTACTTC
v_gene: TRBV7-9; j_gene: TRBJ2-2; abundance: once; d_gene: TRBD1; len: 16; CDR3aa: CASSPRDRGDTGELFF; CDR3nt: TGTGCCAGCAGCCCTCGGGACAGGGGCGACACCGGGGAGCTGTTTTTT
v_gene: TRBV7-3; j_gene: TRBJ2-1; abundance: .; d_gene: TRBD2; len: 18; CDR3aa: CASSLIGAAGPTGNEQFF; CDR3nt: TGTGCCAGCAGCTTAATTGGAGCAGCGGGGCCAACTGGCAATGAGCAGTTCTTC
v_gene: TRBV4-3; j_gene: TRBJ2-7; abundance: .; d_gene: .; len: 13; CDR3aa: CASSQAISNEQYF; CDR3nt: TGCGCCAGCAGCCAAGCAATTAGTAACGAGCAGTACTTC
v_gene: TRBV9; j_gene: TRBJ2-1; abundance: .; d_gene: TRBD2; len: 15; CDR3aa: CASSPGTSGRGEQFF; CDR3nt: TGTGCCAGCAGCCCCGGGACTAGCGGGAGAGGTGAGCAGTTCTTC
v_gene: TRBV7-8; j_gene: TRBJ2-5; abundance: .; d_gene: TRBD2; len: 13; CDR3aa: CASRFRGRETQYF; CDR3nt: TGTGCCAGCAGGTTTCGCGGGAGGGAGACCCAGTACTTC
v_gene: TRBV7-3; j_gene: TRBJ2-7; abundance: few; d_gene: .; len: 13; CDR3aa: CASSPTPGGEQYF; CDR3nt: TGTGCCAGCAGCCCAACCCCGGGTGGCGAGCAGTACTTC
v_gene: TRBV7-9; j_gene: TRBJ1-1; abundance: .; d_gene: TRBD1; len: 14; CDR3aa: CASSSDRVRAEAFF; CDR3nt: TGTGCCAGCAGCTCGGACAGGGTTCGGGCTGAAGCTTTCTTT
v_gene: TRBV5-4; j_gene: TRBJ1-1; abundance: .; d_gene: .; len: 14; CDR3aa: CASRPGQTNTEAFF; CDR3nt: TGTGCCAGCAGACCAGGACAGACGAACACTGAAGCTTTCTTT
v_gene: TRBV30; j_gene: TRBJ2-7; abundance: .; d_gene: .; len: 14; CDR3aa: CAWSLGGVVSEQYF; CDR3nt: TGTGCCTGGAGCTTGGGCGGGGTGGTTAGCGAGCAGTACTTC
v_gene: TRBV9; j_gene: TRBJ1-3; abundance: .; d_gene: .; len: 15; CDR3aa: CASSALQGGGNTIYF; CDR3nt: TGTGCCAGCAGCGCTCTACAGGGCGGCGGAAACACCATATATTTT
v_gene: TRBV2; j_gene: TRBJ2-1; abundance: .; d_gene: TRBD2; len: 15; CDR3aa: CASSETSGINNEQFF; CDR3nt: TGTGCCAGCAGTGAGACTAGCGGGATAAACAATGAGCAGTTCTTC
v_gene: TRBV5-6; j_gene: TRBJ2-1; abundance: .; d_gene: TRBD1; len: 16; CDR3aa: CASSLVGTGPYNEQFF; CDR3nt: TGTGCCAGCAGCTTGGTAGGGACAGGACCTTACAATGAGCAGTTCTTC
v_gene: TRBV9; j_gene: TRBJ2-2; abundance: .; d_gene: TRBD2; len: 16; CDR3aa: CASSRTSGGATGELFF; CDR3nt: TGTGCCAGCAGCCGGACTAGCGGGGGGGCCACCGGGGAGCTGTTTTTT
v_gene: TRBV7-8; j_gene: TRBJ2-7; abundance: once; d_gene: TRBD2; len: 15; CDR3aa: CASSLTSGRASEQYF; CDR3nt: TGTGCCAGCAGCTTAACCAGCGGGAGGGCCAGCGAGCAGTACTTC
v_gene: TRBV14; j_gene: TRBJ2-7; abundance: .; d_gene: .; len: 13; CDR3aa: CASSQVISYEQYF; CDR3nt: TGTGCCAGCAGCCAAGTTATATCCTACGAGCAGTACTTC
v_gene: TRBV4-3; j_gene: TRBJ1-3; abundance: .; d_gene: .; len: 15; CDR3aa: CASSQWQGPGNTIYF; CDR3nt: TGCGCCAGCAGCCAATGGCAGGGGCCAGGAAACACCATATATTTT
v_gene: TRBV5-4; j_gene: TRBJ2-6; abundance: once; d_gene: TRBD1; len: 16; CDR3aa: CASRTGGASGANVLTF; CDR3nt: TGTGCCAGCCGGACAGGGGGCGCTTCTGGGGCCAACGTCCTGACTTTC
v_gene: TRBV29-1; j_gene: TRBJ1-1; abundance: few; d_gene: TRBD1; len: 14; CDR3aa: CSANRGNLVTEAFF; CDR3nt: TGCAGCGCAAACAGGGGGAACCTCGTCACTGAAGCTTTCTTT
v_gene: TRBV7-3; j_gene: TRBJ2-3; abundance: .; d_gene: TRBD1; len: 18; CDR3aa: CASSITASGTGFQDTQYF; CDR3nt: TGTGCCAGCAGTATAACCGCGTCCGGGACAGGGTTTCAAGATACGCAGTATTTT
v_gene: TRBV5-1; j_gene: TRBJ1-6; abundance: .; d_gene: .; len: 13; CDR3aa: CASSLVRNSPLHF; CDR3nt: TGCGCCAGCAGCTTGGTACGGAATTCACCCCTCCACTTT
v_gene: TRBV4-2; j_gene: TRBJ1-2; abundance: .; d_gene: TRBD1; len: 17; CDR3aa: CASSQGFPGQTTLGYTF; CDR3nt: TGTGCCAGCAGCCAAGGTTTCCCGGGACAGACAACTCTAGGCTACACCTTC
v_gene: TRBV5-1; j_gene: TRBJ2-7; abundance: .; d_gene: .; len: 15; CDR3aa: CASSTTIEGAYEQYF; CDR3nt: TGCGCCAGCAGCACCACCATAGAGGGGGCCTACGAGCAGTACTTC
v_gene: TRBV18; j_gene: TRBJ1-2; abundance: once; d_gene: TRBD1; len: 15; CDR3aa: CASSPRDSSNYGYTF; CDR3nt: TGTGCCAGCTCACCGCGGGACAGTTCTAACTATGGCTACACCTTC
v_gene: TRBV7-9; j_gene: TRBJ2-1; abundance: few; d_gene: TRBD1; len: 14; CDR3aa: CASSLQGPSNEQFF; CDR3nt: TGTGCCAGCAGTTTACAGGGGCCAAGCAATGAGCAGTTCTTC
v_gene: TRBV9; j_gene: TRBJ1-5; abundance: .; d_gene: TRBD1; len: 19; CDR3aa: CASSVEKNRDRGSNQPQHF; CDR3nt: TGTGCCAGCAGCGTAGAGAAAAACCGGGACAGGGGTAGCAATCAGCCCCAGCATTTT
v_gene: TRBV6-1; j_gene: TRBJ2-7; abundance: .; d_gene: .; len: 15; CDR3aa: CASSDDGTRPREQYF; CDR3nt: TGTGCCAGCAGTGATGACGGGACAAGGCCTCGCGAGCAGTACTTC
v_gene: TRBV2; j_gene: TRBJ1-6; abundance: few; d_gene: .; len: 15; CDR3aa: CASSDGQTAGSPLHF; CDR3nt: TGTGCCAGCAGTGATGGACAAACGGCTGGTTCACCCCTCCACTTT
v_gene: TRBV11-2; j_gene: TRBJ2-5; abundance: .; d_gene: .; len: 14; CDR3aa: CASSLGVTGETQYF; CDR3nt: TGTGCCAGCAGCTTAGGTGTTACCGGAGAGACCCAGTACTTC
v_gene: TRBV6-1; j_gene: TRBJ1-1; abundance: .; d_gene: .; len: 13; CDR3aa: CASSSRGNTEAFF; CDR3nt: TGTGCCAGCAGTTCCCGGGGGAACACTGAAGCTTTCTTT
v_gene: TRBV6-5; j_gene: TRBJ2-2; abundance: .; d_gene: .; len: 13; CDR3aa: CASRRGFSGELFF; CDR3nt: TGTGCCAGCAGGCGGGGTTTCTCTGGGGAGCTGTTTTTT
v_gene: TRBV2; j_gene: TRBJ2-1; abundance: .; d_gene: TRBD1; len: 14; CDR3aa: CASSVGTAYNEQFF; CDR3nt: TGTGCCAGCAGTGTCGGGACAGCCTACAATGAGCAGTTCTTC
v_gene: TRBV7-9; j_gene: TRBJ2-2; abundance: .; d_gene: .; len: 15; CDR3aa: CASSLALRDTGELFF; CDR3nt: TGTGCCAGCAGCTTAGCGCTCCGGGACACCGGGGAGCTGTTTTTT
v_gene: TRBV5-1; j_gene: TRBJ2-5; abundance: few; d_gene: TRBD1; len: 15; CDR3aa: CASSTQVRGPETQYF; CDR3nt: TGCGCCAGCAGCACGCAGGTCAGGGGGCCCGAGACCCAGTACTTC
v_gene: TRBV9; j_gene: TRBJ2-3; abundance: .; d_gene: .; len: 15; CDR3aa: CASSVIGQSTDTQYF; CDR3nt: TGTGCCAGCAGCGTAATAGGACAGTCCACAGATACGCAGTATTTT
v_gene: TRBV7-2; j_gene: TRBJ1-3; abundance: .; d_gene: TRBD1; len: 16; CDR3aa: CASSLDWTGRGNTIYF; CDR3nt: TGTGCCAGCAGCTTAGACTGGACAGGGCGCGGAAACACCATATATTTT
v_gene: TRBV5-1; j_gene: TRBJ1-2; abundance: .; d_gene: TRBD1; len: 17; CDR3aa: CASSLGGRGRLNYGYTF; CDR3nt: TGCGCCAGCAGCTTGGGGGGCAGGGGGCGACTTAACTATGGCTACACCTTC
v_gene: TRBV1; j_gene: TRBJ2-7; abundance: .; d_gene: .; len: 16; CDR3aa: CTSSQEGRLATYEQYF; CDR3nt: TGCACCAGCAGCCAAGAGGGCCGACTAGCGACCTACGAGCAGTACTTC
v_gene: TRBV13; j_gene: TRBJ2-1; abundance: .; d_gene: TRBD2; len: 16; CDR3aa: CASSSVGGEGNNEQFF; CDR3nt: TGTGCCAGCAGCTCGGTGGGAGGGGAAGGGAACAATGAGCAGTTCTTC
v_gene: TRBV9; j_gene: TRBJ1-2; abundance: .; d_gene: .; len: 14; CDR3aa: CASSNQVGSYGYTF; CDR3nt: TGTGCCAGCAGCAACCAAGTGGGGAGCTATGGCTACACCTTC
v_gene: TRBV2; j_gene: TRBJ2-2; abundance: once; d_gene: .; len: 13; CDR3aa: CAIRTVNTGELFF; CDR3nt: TGTGCCATCAGGACTGTGAACACCGGGGAGCTGTTTTTT
v_gene: TRBV4-3; j_gene: TRBJ1-1; abundance: .; d_gene: TRBD1; len: 15; CDR3aa: CASSLGQGADTEAFF; CDR3nt: TGCGCCAGCAGCCTAGGACAGGGGGCGGACACTGAAGCTTTCTTT
v_gene: TRBV18; j_gene: TRBJ1-2; abundance: .; d_gene: .; len: 15; CDR3aa: CASSPARTGNYGYTF; CDR3nt: TGTGCCAGCTCCCCGGCAAGGACGGGAAACTATGGCTACACCTTC
v_gene: TRBV10-3; j_gene: TRBJ2-1; abundance: .; d_gene: .; len: 14; CDR3aa: CAIRDYGAGDEQFF; CDR3nt: TGTGCCATCAGGGACTACGGGGCCGGGGATGAGCAGTTCTTC
v_gene: TRBV4-1; j_gene: TRBJ1-1; abundance: few; d_gene: TRBD1; len: 15; CDR3aa: CASSQGQGFKTEAFF; CDR3nt: TGCGCCAGCAGCCAGGGACAGGGATTCAAAACTGAAGCTTTCTTT